This entry lists 30 T cell receptor beta chains sequenced from one sample in a study of OX40 agonist ivuxolimab in advanced cancers. Generated by immunoSEQ multiplex PCR, the TCRdb table keeps only in-frame clones and is missing some. The table has 72,000 or so clones, 80% to 90% seen once. The source material was CD4+ or CD8+ T cells sorted from blood, sampled in a trial of the OX40 agonist ivuxolimab. The receptors stem from an adult with an advanced solid tumor such as melanoma, head and neck, liver or kidney cancer.

The V gene is TRBV7-8, the J gene TRBJ2-7; D may be TRBD2 (5 bases). This CDR3 has 15 amino acids. Looked up from germline, CDR1 is SGHVS and CDR2 is FQNEAQ. Trimming pared 5 bases from V and 4 bases from J, leaving 18 bases between. Here the CDR3 DNA reads TGTGCCAGCAGCCCCCGGGCCCTACTAGAGTACGAGCAGTACTTC. Protein: CASSPRALLEYEQYF.

This rearrangement joins TRBV2 to TRBJ1-5, with D possibly TRBD1 on 6 matching bases. Germline loops: CDR1 SNHLY, CDR2 FYNNEI. V lost 6 bases and J 0 bases, leaving 6 bases between the germline ends. The CDR3 is made up of 13 amino acids. The CDR3 DNA is TGTGCCAGCAGACAGGGTAGCAATCAGCCCCAGCATTTT. This encodes CASRQGSNQPQHF.

This sequence joins TRBV25-1 and TRBJ2-7; 7 bases map to TRBD1. This CDR3 has 15 amino acids. The junction had 8 bases not matched to a gene; V was cut back by 6 bases and J by 0 bases. CDR1 is MGHDK, CDR2 SYGVNS, per germline. The CDR3 reads CASSAGAGGSYEQYF. CDR3 coding DNA: TGTGCCAGCAGCGCCGGGGCAGGGGGCTCCTACGAGCAGTACTTC.

The chain has TRBV11-3 and TRBJ2-3; D gene uncertain. Per germline, CDR1 SGHNT and CDR2 YENEEA. The CDR3 contains 18 residues. Trimming stripped 4 bases from V and 3 bases from J, with 23 bases between. The chain's CDR3 is CASSSPFPPTISTDTQYF. CDR3 bases: TGTGCCAGCAGCTCCCCCTTCCCCCCTACTATTTCTACAGATACGCAGTATTTT.

The V and J genes are TRBV5-6 and TRBJ1-6, with D maybe TRBD1 (6 bases). The germline gives CDR1 SGHDT, CDR2 YYEEEE. Trimming removed 1 base from V and 9 bases from J, with 17 bases in between. The CDR3 length is 16 residues. The CDR3 DNA is TGTGCCAGCAGCTTGCGTAGTGGGCAGGGGCCTTCACCCCTCCACTTT. Protein product: CASSLRSGQGPSPLHF.

The V call is TRBV19, the J call TRBJ2-5; no reliable D call. Germline V gene lookup returns CDR1 LNHDA and CDR2 SQIVND (reference sequence). Deletions cut 6 bases from V and 5 bases from J, with 13 bases between. There are 13 residues in the CDR3. The CDR3 DNA reads as TGTGCCAGTAGCCGGGCGGAGTTGGAGACCCAGTACTTC. Protein sequence: CASSRAELETQYF.

The chain links TRBV19 to TRBJ2-1, with D perhaps TRBD2 (5 bases). Germline V gene lookup returns CDR1 LNHDA and CDR2 SQIVND (reference sequence). With 4 bases removed from V and 8 bases from J, the gap between germline ends came to 15 bases. CDR3 size: 14 residues. Written as DNA, the CDR3 is TGTGCCAGTAGTACTAGCATAGTAGGCGATGAGCAGTTCTTC. Its protein is CASSTSIVGDEQFF.

The gene calls are TRBV4-1 and TRBJ2-7; 10 nucleotides match TRBD1. Germline CDR1 reads MGHRA; CDR2 reads YSYEKL. V shed 1 base and J 5 bases; nucleotides not matched to a gene: 11. The CDR3 extends over 17 amino acids. The CDR3 is CASSQALPGQGKNEQYF. The CDR3 DNA sequence: TGCGCCAGCAGCCAAGCATTGCCGGGACAGGGGAAGAACGAGCAGTACTTC.

This chain's CDR3 is CASSVGGAGIGELFF. CDR3 in DNA: TGTGCCAGCAGCGTAGGGGGAGCGGGAATCGGGGAGCTGTTTTTT. This chain links TRBV9 with TRBJ2-2; the match to TRBD2 covers 7 bases. This CDR3 region has 15 residues. Germline lookup yields CDR1 SGDLS and CDR2 YYNGEE. V was pared by 0 bases and J by 7 bases, with 6 bases of the junction left unmatched.

This clone was observed once. The chain combines TRBV5-8 with TRBJ2-7; weak D call: TRBD1 (6 bases). Trimming left V 2 bases short and J 3 bases short, with 9 bases between. The length of the CDR3 is 13 residues. Germline CDR1 and CDR2: SGHTS and YDEGEE. The CDR3 coding sequence is TGTGCCAGCAGCTTAACAGGGTACTACGAGCAGTACTTC. Its protein product is CASSLTGYYEQYF.

The rearrangement joins TRBV4-1 to TRBJ2-7, with TRBD1 matching 8 bases. Germline values: CDR1 MGHRA, CDR2 YSYEKL. The junction had 10 bases not matched to a gene; V was cut back by 3 bases and J by 3 bases. The CDR3 contains 16 residues. The CDR3 is CASSQDQGALGYEQYF. CDR3 bases: TGCGCCAGCAGCCAGGATCAGGGGGCATTGGGCTACGAGCAGTACTTC.

DNA for the CDR3: TGTGCCAGCAGTGCTGAGGGTAACTATGGCTACACCTTC. This sequence encodes CASSAEGNYGYTF. The chain has TRBV2 and TRBJ1-2; D not resolved. CDR3 length: 13 amino acids. Looked up from germline, CDR1 is SNHLY and CDR2 is FYNNEI. Trimming stripped 4 bases from V and 1 base from J, with 7 bases between.

This chain uses TRBV10-3 with TRBJ1-1; 7 bases align to TRBD1. Germline trimming cut 9 bases from V and 4 bases from J; bases unmatched to any gene: 2. This CDR3 is 11 amino acids long. Germline V gives CDR1 ENHRY, CDR2 SYGVKD. The CDR3 loop is CAIGGITEAFF. CDR3 nucleotide sequence: TGTGCCATAGGGGGCATCACTGAAGCTTTCTTT.

The J gene is TRBJ2-3, the V gene TRBV4-2; unclear D gene. The CDR3 totals 12 residues. V was shortened by 1 base and J by 6 bases, with 5 bases between the two germline ends. CDR1 and CDR2 (germline): LGHNA, YNFKEQ. In DNA form, the CDR3 reads TGTGCCAGCAGCCAAGCCTCCGATACGCAGTATTTT. It yields the protein CASSQASDTQYF.

The chain employs TRBV6-5 and TRBJ2-1; tentative D call: TRBD2 (6 bases). The germline V and J ends were trimmed by 2 bases and 6 bases, with 17 bases remaining between them. This CDR3 has 16 amino acids. Germline V gene sequence: CDR1 MNHEY, CDR2 SVGAGI. The CDR3: CASSYKVGGISNEQFF. DNA of the CDR3: TGTGCCAGCAGTTACAAGGTCGGGGGAATCAGCAATGAGCAGTTCTTC.

The chain joins TRBV6-6 to TRBJ2-7; D is possibly TRBD2 (6 bases). Germline V lookup: CDR1 MNHNY, CDR2 SVGAGI (reference sequence). Trimming took 9 bases from V and 6 from J, leaving 21 bases between them. The CDR3 has 14 amino acids. The CDR3 nucleotides read TGTGCCAGTACCAAGGTCGAGGACTACGCCGAGCAGTACTTC. Amino acid sequence: CASTKVEDYAEQYF.

The rearrangement uses TRBV7-9 and TRBJ2-3; D is uncertain. CDR1 and CDR2 from the germline V gene are SEHNR and FQNEAQ (reference sequence). Trimming stripped 0 bases from V and 6 bases from J, with 7 bases between. There are 13 residues in the CDR3. The CDR3 sequence is CASSLAGSDTQYF. The CDR3 nucleotides read TGTGCCAGCAGCTTAGCGGGTTCTGATACGCAGTATTTT.

This clone was recorded only once. The DNA of the CDR3 is TGTGCCAGCTCACCACCTTCCCACGGGACAGGGCAGGGAAACACCATATATTTT. This codes for CASSPPSHGTGQGNTIYF. The V call is TRBV18, the J call TRBJ1-3; 9 bases fit TRBD1. The germline gives CDR1 KGHSH, CDR2 LQKENI. CDR3 length: 18 amino acids. V trimming: 0 bases; J trimming: 4 bases; junction bases outside the gene matches: 10.

V gene TRBV28 combines with J gene TRBJ1-2; D uncertain. Looked up from germline, CDR1 is MDHEN and CDR2 is SYDVKM. Between the trimmed V and J ends, which lost 3 bases and 8 bases, there was a span of 7 bases. The CDR3 length is 11 residues. This chain's CDR3 is CASSFRLGYTF. Here the CDR3 DNA reads TGTGCCAGCAGTTTCCGGTTGGGCTACACCTTC.

The rearrangement links TRBV7-9 to TRBJ1-2, with D perhaps matching TRBD1 (5 bases). Between the trimmed V and J ends, which lost 6 bases and 6 bases, there was a span of 17 bases. CDR1 is SEHNR, CDR2 FQNEAQ, per germline (reference sequence). The CDR3 length is 14 residues. The CDR3 nucleotides read TGTGCCAGCAGGGCCGGACACAGGCGGGATGGCTACACCTTC. As protein: CASRAGHRRDGYTF.

This rearrangement joins TRBV19 to TRBJ1-4; 8 bases agree with TRBD1. Per germline, CDR1 LNHDA and CDR2 SQIVND (reference sequence). The CDR3 runs 16 residues. V shed 5 bases and J 8 bases; nucleotides not matched to a gene: 13. The CDR3 sequence is CASSPTAGQGWEKLFF. The CDR3 region has the DNA TGTGCCAGTAGTCCTACGGCCGGACAGGGCTGGGAAAAACTGTTTTTT. The entire variable domain, with the rest obtained from reference TRBV19 and TRBJ1-4, is as follows: DGGITQSPKYLFRKEGQNVTLSCEQNLNHDAMYWYRQDPGQGLRLIYYSQIVNDFQKGDIAEGYSVSREKKESFPLTVTSAQKNPTAFYLCASSPTAGQGWEKLFFGSGTQLSVL.

In its sample, this clone was seen a few times. The rearrangement links TRBV6-1 to TRBJ1-5; 10 positions match TRBD1. Germline CDR1 reads MNHNS; CDR2 reads SASEGT. This CDR3 has 14 residues. J lost 9 bases, V lost 8 bases, and 10 bases had no gene match. CDR3 sequence reads: CASAGTGVDWPQHF. The DNA of the CDR3 is TGTGCCAGCGCCGGGACAGGGGTGGATTGGCCCCAGCATTTT.

The V gene is TRBV2, the J gene TRBJ2-3; perhaps TRBD1 as D (6 bases). The V gene's germline CDR1 is SNHLY and CDR2 FYNNEI. This CDR3 comprises 14 residues. V lost 5 bases to trimming and J lost 2 bases, with 11 bases between them. This chain's CDR3 is CASSLGQFTDTQYF. CDR3 in DNA: TGTGCCAGCAGTCTAGGACAGTTCACAGATACGCAGTATTTT.

The genes are TRBV27 and TRBJ1-3; D unresolved. Between the trimmed V and J ends, which lost 4 bases and 3 bases, there was a span of 13 bases. Germline-derived CDR1 and CDR2 are MNHEY and SMNVEV (reference sequence). This CDR3 is built from 15 residues. The chain's CDR3 is CASSSIGSGGNTIYF. The CDR3 coding sequence is TGTGCCAGCAGTTCGATAGGGAGTGGTGGAAACACCATATATTTT.

CDR3 sequence reads: CASSPPSGQGNSEQYF. The CDR3 bases are TGTGCCAGCTCACCACCATCGGGACAGGGGAACTCCGAGCAGTACTTC. The chain is built from TRBV18 and TRBJ2-7; 10 positions match TRBD1. Germline CDR1 KGHSH, CDR2 LQKENI. V trimming: 0 bases; J trimming: 6 bases; junction bases outside the gene matches: 8. This CDR3 is 16 amino acids long.

This chain uses TRBV28 with TRBJ1-4; D is uncertain. V lost 9 bases and J 7 bases, leaving 15 bases between the germline ends. Germline-derived CDR1 and CDR2 are MDHEN and SYDVKM. The CDR3 runs to 13 residues. The CDR3 sequence is CASNWGSGEKLFF. CDR3 coding DNA: TGTGCCAGTAATTGGGGTTCAGGTGAAAAACTGTTTTTT. The complete variable domain, with remaining parts taken from reference TRBV28 and TRBJ1-4, reads DVKVTQSSRYLVKRTGEKVFLECVQDMDHENMFWYRQDPGLGLRLIYFSYDVKMKEKGDIPEGYSVSREKKERFSLILESASTNQTSMYLCASNWGSGEKLFFGSGTQLSVL.

The rearrangement joins TRBV28 to TRBJ2-7; TRBD1 might be the D (5 bases). Germline lookup yields CDR1 MDHEN and CDR2 SYDVKM. The CDR3 contains 12 residues. The ends were cut back, 6 bases at V and 3 bases at J, with 9 bases in the middle. The CDR3 is CASSRTGYEQYF. The CDR3 nucleotides read TGTGCCAGCAGCCGTACAGGCTACGAGCAGTACTTC.

The chain employs TRBV18 and TRBJ2-3, with TRBD1 identical over 11 bases. The CDR3 sequence is 15 residues long. Per the germline V gene, CDR1 is KGHSH and CDR2 is LQKENI. V shed 5 bases, J shed 4 bases, and the junction held 5 bases outside the gene matches. The CDR3: CASSRTGGGADTQYF. CDR3 coding DNA: TGTGCCAGCTCAAGGACAGGGGGCGGCGCAGATACGCAGTATTTT.

The chain uses TRBV19 and TRBJ2-1, with 9 bases identical to TRBD2. This CDR3 contains 15 residues. V lost 3 bases, J lost 7 bases, and 7 bases stayed unmatched. Germline V gene data show CDR1 as LNHDA and CDR2 as SQIVND (reference sequence). The CDR3 loop is CASSILAGAMNEQFF. The CDR3 nucleotides read TGTGCCAGTAGTATCTTAGCGGGAGCAATGAATGAGCAGTTCTTC. Full variable domain (remainder filled in from reference TRBV19 and TRBJ2-1): DGGITQSPKYLFRKEGQNVTLSCEQNLNHDAMYWYRQDPGQGLRLIYYSQIVNDFQKGDIAEGYSVSREKKESFPLTVTSAQKNPTAFYLCASSILAGAMNEQFFGPGTRLTVL.

The chain has TRBV10-3 and TRBJ1-3; the D is unclear. The germline V gene has CDR1 ENHRY and CDR2 SYGVKD. The CDR3 sequence is 14 residues long. Trimming left V 3 bases short and J 3 bases short, with 9 bases between. The CDR3 bases are TGTGCCATCAGTGACGCCCGCTTTGGAAACACCATATATTTT. As protein: CAISDARFGNTIYF.